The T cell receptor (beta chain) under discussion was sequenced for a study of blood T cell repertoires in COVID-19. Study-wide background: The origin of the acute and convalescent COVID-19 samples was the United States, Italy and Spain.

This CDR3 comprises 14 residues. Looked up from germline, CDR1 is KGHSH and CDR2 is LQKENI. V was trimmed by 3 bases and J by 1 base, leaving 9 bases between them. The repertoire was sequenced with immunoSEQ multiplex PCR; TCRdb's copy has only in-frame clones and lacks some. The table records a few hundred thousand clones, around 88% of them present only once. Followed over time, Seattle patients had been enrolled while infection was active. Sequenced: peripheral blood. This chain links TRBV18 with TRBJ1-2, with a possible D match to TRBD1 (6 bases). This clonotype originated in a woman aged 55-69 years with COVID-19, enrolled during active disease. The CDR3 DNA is TGTGCCAGCTCACCCGGGACATTTAACTATGGCTACACCTTC. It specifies CASSPGTFNYGYTF.